The 28 T cell receptor beta chains below come from one sample, sequenced in a study of shared clonotypes between healthy human individuals. Some clones are missing from TCRdb's copy, which holds only in-frame ones; the method was immunoSEQ multiplex PCR. The sample yields around 700,000 clones, approximately 90% seen once. The naive CD8 subset, CD45RO-negative cells positively selected for CCR7, excluded terminally differentiated effector memory CD45RA+ cells. Specimen: naive CD8+ T cells sorted from blood. All receptors come from a man aged 25-45 years in good health.

J is TRBJ2-7 and V is TRBV11-2; TRBD2 agrees at 11 bases. The germline gives CDR1 SGHAT, CDR2 FQNNGV. V was pared by 4 bases and J by 4 bases, with 12 bases of the junction left unmatched. This CDR3 comprises 17 residues. CDR3 protein: CASSSADSGRAGYEQYF. CDR3 coding DNA: TGTGCCAGCAGCTCAGCCGATAGCGGGAGGGCCGGGTACGAGCAGTACTTC.

The chain joins TRBV4-1 to TRBJ2-7; 7 bases agree with TRBD2. Germline V gene data show CDR1 as MGHRA and CDR2 as YSYEKL. The J segment lost 4 bases and the V segment lost 5 bases, leaving 5 bases of the junction unmatched. The CDR3 extends over 13 amino acids. The DNA for the CDR3 is TGCGCCAGCAGCTCGGACGGGGGGTACGAGCAGTACTTC. Amino acid sequence: CASSSDGGYEQYF.

This chain connects TRBV11-2 to TRBJ2-7; no reliable D call. The germline V gene encodes CDR1 SGHAT and CDR2 FQNNGV. CDR3 length: 13 residues. V lost 5 bases to trimming and J lost 2 bases, with 10 bases between them. CDR3 residues: CASSRPLTYEQYF. The CDR3 DNA follows: TGTGCCAGCAGCCGGCCCCTAACCTACGAGCAGTACTTC.

The rearrangement joins TRBV2 to TRBJ1-1; D remains unclear. Germline V gene sequence: CDR1 SNHLY, CDR2 FYNNEI. Trimming took 8 bases from V and 1 from J, leaving 8 bases between them. The CDR3 totals 12 residues. CDR3 sequence reads: CASLQENTEAFF. The CDR3 DNA reads TGTGCCAGCTTGCAGGAGAACACTGAAGCTTTCTTT.

The genes are TRBV7-6 and TRBJ2-3; D uncertain. CDR3 size: 14 residues. In germline, CDR1 is SGHVS, CDR2 FNYEAQ. The germline V and J ends were trimmed by 1 base and 4 bases, with 9 bases remaining between them. The CDR3 here is CASSLEVWADTQYF. The DNA for the CDR3 is TGTGCCAGCAGCTTAGAAGTCTGGGCAGATACGCAGTATTTT.

The gene calls are TRBV11-3 and TRBJ2-1; 11 bases map to TRBD2. Germline V CDR1 and CDR2: SGHNT, YENEEA. V dropped 5 bases and J dropped 10; count of bases not matched to a gene: 13. This CDR3 has 16 amino acids. CDR3 loop: CASSPRTSGHNGEQFF. The CDR3 DNA sequence: TGTGCCAGCAGCCCCCGGACTAGCGGGCATAATGGGGAGCAGTTCTTC.

As to this clone: The sample carries other DNA sequences with the same CDR3. This rearrangement joins TRBV9 to TRBJ2-2; D is possibly TRBD1 or TRBD2 (6 bases each). V lost 2 bases and J lost 4, with 12 bases in between. Germline assignment: CDR1 SGDLS and CDR2 YYNGEE. The CDR3 totals 15 residues. Here the CDR3 reads CASSVEGGGTGELFF. The DNA for the CDR3 is TGTGCCAGCAGCGTGGAAGGAGGGGGCACCGGGGAGCTGTTTTTT.

This clone was seen just once. The rearrangement joins TRBV28 to TRBJ2-7, with 9 bases aligning to TRBD2. Germline V gene data show CDR1 as MDHEN and CDR2 as SYDVKM. The CDR3 runs 15 residues. V shed 5 bases, J shed 3 bases, and the junction held 8 bases outside the gene matches. The DNA of the CDR3 is TGTGCCAGCAGTGGGCGGGCTAGCGGGATCTACGAGCAGTACTTC. This translates into CASSGRASGIYEQYF.

This chain uses TRBV7-9 with TRBJ2-7; weak D call: TRBD2 (5 bases). V lost 0 bases and J 4 bases, leaving 19 bases between the germline ends. CDR3 length: 17 residues. CDR1 is SEHNR and CDR2 is FQNEAQ in the germline V gene (reference sequence). The CDR3: CASSLARGTASGYEQYF. The CDR3, as DNA: TGTGCCAGCAGCTTAGCACGGGGAACGGCGTCCGGTTACGAGCAGTACTTC.

In this sample, this clone turned up once. This rearrangement joins TRBV6-5 to TRBJ1-1, with unresolved D. The germline V gene encodes CDR1 MNHEY and CDR2 SVGAGI. This CDR3 is built from 13 residues. Trimming removed 2 bases from V and 6 bases from J, with 10 bases in between. The CDR3 loop is CASSYGPTAEAFF. As DNA, the CDR3 is TGTGCCAGCAGTTACGGGCCGACTGCTGAAGCTTTCTTT.

The chain is built from TRBV10-2 and TRBJ1-5, with D unresolved. The length of the CDR3 is 13 residues. Trimming pared 9 bases from V and 0 bases from J, leaving 9 bases between. The germline gives CDR1 WSHSY, CDR2 SAAADI. CDR3 sequence reads: CASMGVSNQPQHF. The DNA of the CDR3 is TGCGCCAGTATGGGAGTTAGCAATCAGCCCCAGCATTTT.

V and J are TRBV7-6 and TRBJ1-1; D is perhaps TRBD1 (5 bases). V lost 1 base and J 3 bases, leaving 12 bases between the germline ends. Looked up from germline, CDR1 is SGHVS and CDR2 is FNYEAQ. The CDR3 has 15 residues. The CDR3 is CASSLGQGLDTEAFF. Here the CDR3 DNA reads TGTGCCAGCAGCTTAGGCCAGGGTTTGGACACTGAAGCTTTCTTT.

This clone was seen a handful of times. The chain uses TRBV7-9 and TRBJ2-3; 9 positions agree with TRBD1. V was pared by 5 bases and J by 0 bases, with 0 bases of the junction left unmatched. The CDR3 has 14 residues. Germline values: CDR1 SEHNR, CDR2 FQNEAQ (reference sequence). The CDR3 sequence is CASSGTGSTDTQYF. DNA for the CDR3: TGTGCCAGCAGCGGGACAGGGAGCACAGATACGCAGTATTTT.

The CDR3 region is CASSLKDRGDNEQFF. As DNA, the CDR3 is TGTGCCAGCAGCTTGAAGGACAGGGGAGACAATGAGCAGTTCTTC. The chain carries TRBV5-4 and TRBJ2-1, with 9 bases lining up with TRBD1. The J segment lost 5 bases and the V segment lost 1 base, leaving 4 bases of the junction unmatched. This CDR3 has 15 amino acids. CDR1 SGHNT and CDR2 YYREEE come from the germline V gene (reference sequence).

The V call is TRBV27, the J call TRBJ1-5, with unresolved D. Trimming pared 10 bases from V and 4 bases from J, leaving 2 bases between. The CDR3 consists of 9 residues. The germline V gene has CDR1 MNHEY and CDR2 SMNVEV (reference sequence). CDR3 bases: TGTGCCAAAAATCAGCCCCAGCATTTT. This gives the protein CAKNQPQHF.

The chain employs TRBV6-1 and TRBJ1-5, with TRBD1 matching 9 bases. V trimming: 10 bases; J trimming: 0 bases; junction bases outside the gene matches: 7. Germline-derived CDR1 and CDR2 are MNHNS and SASEGT. This CDR3 has 15 residues. The CDR3 protein is CATRTGDLSNQPQHF. The CDR3 DNA follows: TGTGCCACCAGGACAGGGGATCTTAGCAATCAGCCCCAGCATTTT.

The chain employs TRBV6-5 and TRBJ2-7; TRBD2 matches at 9 bases. The V segment lost 4 bases and the J segment 6 bases; nucleotides outside the gene matches: 13. The germline V gene encodes CDR1 MNHEY and CDR2 SVGAGI. The CDR3 totals 16 residues. The CDR3 DNA reads as TGTGCCAGCAGTTCCCCTTTAGCGGGAGACGAGGGCGAGCAGTACTTC. Translated: CASSSPLAGDEGEQYF.

This clone was detected once. Other nucleotide sequences in the sample specify the same CDR3. J is TRBJ1-1 and V is TRBV27; D is perhaps TRBD1 (5 bases). CDR1 and CDR2 from the germline V gene are MNHEY and SMNVEV (reference sequence). The CDR3 spans 13 residues. Deletions cut 6 bases from V and 1 base from J, with 9 bases between. Here the CDR3 reads CASSLTGNTEAFF. CDR3 in DNA: TGTGCCAGCAGCTTAACAGGGAACACTGAAGCTTTCTTT.

The gene calls are TRBV7-6 and TRBJ2-2; TRBD2 might be the D (6 bases). The germline V gene encodes CDR1 SGHVS and CDR2 FNYEAQ. Trimming removed 5 bases from V and 1 base from J, with 11 bases in between. CDR3 length: 15 residues. CDR3: CASSPDYLNTGELFF. The CDR3 region has the DNA TGTGCCAGCAGCCCGGACTACCTGAACACCGGGGAGCTGTTTTTT.

The chain has TRBV27 and TRBJ2-5, with 7 bases aligning to TRBD2. Germline CDR1 and CDR2: MNHEY and SMNVEV (reference sequence). The CDR3 is made up of 15 amino acids. J lost 1 base, V lost 5 bases, and 7 bases had no gene match. CDR3 in DNA: TGTGCCAGCAGTCCGTCACTAGCGCCCCAAGAGACCCAGTACTTC. It translates to CASSPSLAPQETQYF.

This chain connects TRBV10-3 to TRBJ2-4; the match to TRBD1 covers 9 bases. V was pared by 2 bases and J by 0 bases, with 5 bases of the junction left unmatched. The germline V gene encodes CDR1 ENHRY and CDR2 SYGVKD. The CDR3 is made up of 17 amino acids. Here the CDR3 reads CAISEGGTGLAKNIQYF. The CDR3 DNA is TGTGCCATCAGTGAGGGGGGGACAGGGCTAGCCAAAAACATTCAGTACTTC.

The genes are TRBV9 and TRBJ2-1; 8 nucleotides line up with TRBD1. J was trimmed by 9 bases and V by 3 bases; bases with no gene match: 11. This CDR3 spans 15 amino acids. The germline V gene has CDR1 SGDLS and CDR2 YYNGEE. The DNA for the CDR3 is TGTGCCAGCAGCGACCCCAGGGGGCACGAAATTGAGCAGTTCTTC. Protein sequence: CASSDPRGHEIEQFF.

The rearrangement links TRBV6-6 to TRBJ2-4; a weak D match, TRBD2 (5 bases). CDR3 length: 14 amino acids. V dropped 6 bases and J dropped 6 bases, with 15 bases sitting between them. Germline CDR1 is MNHNY and CDR2 is SVGAGI (reference sequence). The CDR3 DNA sequence: TGTGCCAGCAGCTCAGGACTGGAGCTAAACATTCAGTACTTC. Residues: CASSSGLELNIQYF.

J is TRBJ1-1 and V is TRBV10-3; D remains ambiguous. CDR1 is ENHRY and CDR2 is SYGVKD in the germline V gene. Trimming cost V 0 bases and J 5 bases, with 10 bases left between them. The CDR3 totals 14 residues. CDR3 DNA sequence: TGTGCCATCAGTGAGTCGGAGAGTTGGACTGAAGCTTTCTTT. This codes for CAISESESWTEAFF.

V usage is TRBV19 and J usage is TRBJ2-7, with D possibly matching TRBD2 (7 bases). CDR3 length: 14 amino acids. Looked up from germline, CDR1 is LNHDA and CDR2 is SQIVND (reference sequence). The V end lost 5 bases, the J end lost 4 bases, and 15 bases lay between the germline ends. This chain's CDR3 is CASSPAGGRYEQYF. DNA of the CDR3: TGTGCCAGTAGTCCCGCCGGGGGGCGGTACGAGCAGTACTTC.

This chain connects TRBV9 to TRBJ2-5; 9 bases match TRBD1. Germline CDR1 and CDR2: SGDLS and YYNGEE. The CDR3 loop spans 14 amino acids. J lost 4 bases, V lost 4 bases, and 5 bases had no gene match. CDR3 nucleotide sequence: TGTGCCAGCAGCAGGACAGGGGCCGGAGAGACCCAGTACTTC. The encoded protein is CASSRTGAGETQYF.

The chain carries TRBV7-8 and TRBJ2-3; 10 positions match TRBD2. The germline V gene encodes CDR1 SGHVS and CDR2 FQNEAQ. J gave up 3 bases and V 1 base, and 7 bases lay outside the gene matches. The CDR3 has 17 residues. The CDR3 DNA is TGTGCCAGCAGCTTAGATCTAGCGGGAGTGAAAACAGATACGCAGTATTTT. As protein: CASSLDLAGVKTDTQYF.

This chain links TRBV4-1 with TRBJ2-1; 10 positions match TRBD2. The CDR3 sequence is 15 residues long. Looked up from germline, CDR1 is MGHRA and CDR2 is YSYEKL. The ends lost 3 bases at V and 7 bases at J; junction bases unmatched: 6. The CDR3 region is CASSHSGRAVNEQFF. The CDR3 region has the DNA TGCGCCAGCAGCCACAGCGGGAGGGCGGTTAATGAGCAGTTCTTC.